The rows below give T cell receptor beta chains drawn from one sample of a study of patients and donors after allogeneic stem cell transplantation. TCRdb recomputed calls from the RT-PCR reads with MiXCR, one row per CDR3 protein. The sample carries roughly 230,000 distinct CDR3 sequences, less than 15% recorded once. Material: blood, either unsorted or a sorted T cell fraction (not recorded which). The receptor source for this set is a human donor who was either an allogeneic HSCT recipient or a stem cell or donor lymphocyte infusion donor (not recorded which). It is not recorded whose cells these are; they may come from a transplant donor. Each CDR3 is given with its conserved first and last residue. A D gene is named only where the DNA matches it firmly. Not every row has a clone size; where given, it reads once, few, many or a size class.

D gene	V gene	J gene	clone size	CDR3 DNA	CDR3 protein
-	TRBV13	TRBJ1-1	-	TGTGCCAGCAGCTTCAGGGCGGGCACTGAAGCTTTCTTT	CASSFRAGTEAFF
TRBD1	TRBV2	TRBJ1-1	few	TGTGCCAGCAGTCAAGGGACAGACACTGAAGCTTTCTTT	CASSQGTDTEAFF
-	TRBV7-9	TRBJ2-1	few	TGTGCCAGCAGCTTAGATAGCGGAACTTACAATGAGCAGTTCTTC	CASSLDSGTYNEQFF
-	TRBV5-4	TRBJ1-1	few	TGTGCCAGCAGCTCCGCGGGACGGACCATTACGGCCATGAACACTGAAGCTTTCTTT	CASSSAGRTITAMNTEAFF
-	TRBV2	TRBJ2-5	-	TGTGCCAGCAGTGGGGTCGTGGTGGGGGAGACCCAGTACTTC	CASSGVVVGETQYF
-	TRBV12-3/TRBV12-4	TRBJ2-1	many	TGTGCCAGCAGTTTTGGAGGGGGCGGTATGAATGAGCAGTTCTTC	CASSFGGGGMNEQFF
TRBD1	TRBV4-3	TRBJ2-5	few	TGCGCCAGCAGCTCCGGGACAGGGGGGCCGGAGACCCAGTACTTC	CASSSGTGGPETQYF
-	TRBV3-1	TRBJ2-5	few	TGTGCCAGCAGCCCAGTGGGGGAAGAGACCCAGTACTTC	CASSPVGEETQYF
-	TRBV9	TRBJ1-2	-	TGTGCCAGCAGCGTAGCAGTGGTTTCTAACTATGGCTACACCTTC	CASSVAVVSNYGYTF
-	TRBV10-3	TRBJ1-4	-	TGTGCCATCAGTGATAGCAACACCCGGAATGAAAAACTGTTTTTT	CAISDSNTRNEKLFF
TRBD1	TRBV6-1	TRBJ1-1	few	TGTGCCAGCAGAGGGACAGGCACTAACACTGAAGCTTTCTTT	CASRGTGTNTEAFF
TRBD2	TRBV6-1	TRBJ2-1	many	TGTGCCAGCAGGGCAGCGGGATACTACAATGAGCAGTTCTTC	CASRAAGYYNEQFF
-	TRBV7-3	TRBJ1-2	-	TGTGCCAGCAGCTGGGATGGGGGCTATGGCTACACCTTC	CASSWDGGYGYTF
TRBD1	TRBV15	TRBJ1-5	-	TGTGCCACCAGCAGGGACAGGGGTAAGCAGCCCCAGCATTTT	CATSRDRGKQPQHF
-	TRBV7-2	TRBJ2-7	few	TGTGCCAGCAGCCCCCGTAGTTCCGAGCAGTACTTC	CASSPRSSEQYF
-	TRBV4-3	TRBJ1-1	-	TGCGCCAGCAGCCAGGAAACAGGGTATGGGGCTGAAGCTTTCTTT	CASSQETGYGAEAFF
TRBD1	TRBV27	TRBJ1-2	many	TGTGCCACCTCGACAGGGCGTAACTATGGCTACACCTTC	CATSTGRNYGYTF
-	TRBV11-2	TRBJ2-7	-	TGTGCCAGCAGCACAAACCGCCGGGCAGCCCCCTACGAGCAGTACTTC	CASSTNRRAAPYEQYF
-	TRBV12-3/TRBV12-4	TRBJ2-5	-	TGTGCCAGCAGTTTAGCGACAGGTCAGGCGACCCAGTACTTC	CASSLATGQATQYF
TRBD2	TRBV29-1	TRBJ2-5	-	TGCAGCGTTGAGCGCGGGAGGAGCCAAGAGACCCAGTACTTC	CSVERGRSQETQYF
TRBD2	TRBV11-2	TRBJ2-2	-	TGTGCCAGCAGCCGAAATCCTCCGGGACTAGCGGGAGCCGGGGAGCTGTTTTTT	CASSRNPPGLAGAGELFF
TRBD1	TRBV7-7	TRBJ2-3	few	TGTGCCAGCAGCTTAGTAGGACAGGGGGCAGATACGCAGTATTTT	CASSLVGQGADTQYF
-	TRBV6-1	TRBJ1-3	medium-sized	TGTGCCAGCAGACCTGGACTAGGTGGAAACACCATATATTTT	CASRPGLGGNTIYF
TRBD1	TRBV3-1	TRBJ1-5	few	TGTGCCAGCAGCGAGGGACAGTCAGGCAATCAGCCCCAGCATTTT	CASSEGQSGNQPQHF
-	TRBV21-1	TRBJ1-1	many	TGTGCCAGCAGCAAAGTAACCCCAGGGGTAGTTGGAGCTTTCTTT	CASSKVTPGVVGAFF
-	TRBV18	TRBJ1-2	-	TGTGCCGGCTCACCAGGAGGGTCTAACTATGGCTACACCTTC	CAGSPGGSNYGYTF
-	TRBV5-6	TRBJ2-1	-	TGTGCCAGCAGCCCCAACACCCATGAGCAGTTCTTC	CASSPNTHEQFF
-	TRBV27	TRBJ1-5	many	TGTGCCAGCAGTTTCACCGGCCACGGCAATCAGCCCCAGCATTTT	CASSFTGHGNQPQHF
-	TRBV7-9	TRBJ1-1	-	TGTGCCAGCAGCTTAGTAATCCATGAAGCTTTCTTT	CASSLVIHEAFF
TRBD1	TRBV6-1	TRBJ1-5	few	TGTGCCAGCAGTGCCGGGACAGGGGGATCAGGACAGCCCCAGCATTTT	CASSAGTGGSGQPQHF
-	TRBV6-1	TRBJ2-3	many	TGTGCCAGCATCTGGGACGTTAGCACAGATACGCAGTATTTT	CASIWDVSTDTQYF
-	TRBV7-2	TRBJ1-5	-	TGTGCCAGCAGCTTCCGGGGAGGGAGAAATCAGCCCCAGCATTTT	CASSFRGGRNQPQHF
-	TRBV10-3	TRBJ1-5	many	TGTGCCATCAGTGAAGGGCTGAGCAATCAGCCCCAGCATTTT	CAISEGLSNQPQHF
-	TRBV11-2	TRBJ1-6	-	TGTGCCAGCAGCTTAGAGTCCGGGTTTAAGGCACCCCTCCACTTT	CASSLESGFKAPLHF
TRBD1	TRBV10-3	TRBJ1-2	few	TGTGCCATCAGTTCTTCCGGGACAGGGAATGGCTACACCTTC	CAISSSGTGNGYTF
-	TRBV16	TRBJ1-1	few	TGTGCCAGCAGCCTCCACAGGGACACTGAAGCTTTCTTT	CASSLHRDTEAFF
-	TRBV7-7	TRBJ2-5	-	TGTGCCAGCAGCTTAGGACGGGAGTACCAAGAGACCCAGTACTTC	CASSLGREYQETQYF
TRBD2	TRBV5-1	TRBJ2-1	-	TGCGCCAGCAGCATTGGACTAGCGGGAGGCCCTGATTCCTACAATGAGCAGTTCTTC	CASSIGLAGGPDSYNEQFF
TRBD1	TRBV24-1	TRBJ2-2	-	TGTGCCACCAGTGATTTGCGTACAGGGGGCAACACCGGGGAGCTGTTTTTT	CATSDLRTGGNTGELFF
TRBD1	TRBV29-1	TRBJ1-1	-	TGCAGCTTACAGGGGGAGAAGAACACTGAAGCTTTCTTT	CSLQGEKNTEAFF
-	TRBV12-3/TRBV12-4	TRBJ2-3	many	TGTGCCAGCAGTTTTCGATCGGGGGGCCGGGATACGCAGTATTTT	CASSFRSGGRDTQYF
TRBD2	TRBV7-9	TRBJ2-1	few	TGTGCCAGCAGCCCTATAGCGGGAGCGGAGAATGAGCAGTTCTTC	CASSPIAGAENEQFF
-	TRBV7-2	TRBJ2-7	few	TGTGCCAGCAGCTGGCGCCGGGACAAGGTTGAGGAGCAGTACTTC	CASSWRRDKVEEQYF
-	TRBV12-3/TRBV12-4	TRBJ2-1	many	TGTGCCAGCTCAGGTAGCTGGGACGATGAGCAGTTCTTC	CASSGSWDDEQFF
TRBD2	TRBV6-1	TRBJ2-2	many	TGTGCCAGCAGCCGGGGGGGCCTCACCGGGGAGCTGTTTTTT	CASSRGGLTGELFF
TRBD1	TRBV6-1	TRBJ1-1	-	TGTGCCAGCAGTGGGGGGGACAGGGGATACACTGAAGCTTTCTTT	CASSGGDRGYTEAFF
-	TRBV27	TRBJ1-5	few	TGTGCCAGCAGTAAAAGGGAAACCCAGCCCCAGCATTTT	CASSKRETQPQHF
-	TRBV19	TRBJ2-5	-	TGTGCCAGTAGCCCCGACAGCGCCAACCAAGAGACCCAGTACTTC	CASSPDSANQETQYF
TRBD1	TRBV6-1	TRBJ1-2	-	TGTGCCAGCAGTAATGGGGACAGGGCACCCAGGGGCGGCTACACCTTC	CASSNGDRAPRGGYTF
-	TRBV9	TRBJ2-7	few	TGTGCCAGCAGCGTAGATTTGCGGCCCTCCTACGAGCAGTACTTC	CASSVDLRPSYEQYF
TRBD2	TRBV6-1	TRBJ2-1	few	TGTGCCAGCACCCAATGGGGACTAGCGGCCTACAATGAGCAGTTCTTC	CASTQWGLAAYNEQFF
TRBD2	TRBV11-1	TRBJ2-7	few	TGTGTCAGCAGCCGGACTAGCGACGACTACGAGCAGTACTTC	CVSSRTSDDYEQYF
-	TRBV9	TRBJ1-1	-	TGTGCCAGCAGCGTACAGGGAGGCGTTGAAGCTTTCTTT	CASSVQGGVEAFF